This TCR beta chain was obtained from a study of cytomegalovirus exposure and HLA in healthy donors. Study in general: Some 87 million unique TCRs from HLA-typed donors were held in an early release of data.

Worth noting for this clone: What it binds is unknown.

This CDR3 is 12 amino acids long. The germline CDR1 and CDR2 sequences are MDHEN and SYDVKM. V lost 6 bases and J lost 6, with 9 bases in between. 13 Jbeta primers and 60 Vbeta primers were used for the PCR. Per the study methods: The authors later counted roughly 79 million unique TCR beta chains, approximately 12 million of them shared. Assay used: immunoSEQ multiplex PCR; TCRdb lists only in-frame clones, some missing. That table furnishes V, J and clone size, whereas the DNA furnished D and trimming. The table counts over 75,000 clones; just over 5.5% lies in the top ten. Study-wide results and caveats: Cytomegalovirus-associated TCR beta chains were listed, numbering more than 150. Productive status was seen about 90% or about 30% of the time for most TCR beta V segments in an earlier analysis.

The clonotype was recovered from a girl aged 10 to 17 in good health and CMV-seropositive. The rearrangement links TRBV28 to TRBJ1-5; D gene unclear. The sample taken for sequencing was PBMCs. CDR3 sequence reads: CASSSGGQPQHF. The CDR3 DNA follows: TGTGCCAGCAGCTCGGGAGGTCAGCCCCAGCATTTT.